This T cell receptor (beta chain) stems from a study of blood T cell repertoires in COVID-19. About the research overall: There were acute and convalescent COVID-19 samples, and they came from the United States, Italy and Spain. Nucleic acid was either cDNA or gDNA, and it came from T cells, B-cell-depleted T cells, or PBMCs.

Unmatched junction bases numbered 2, after V lost 6 bases and J lost 1 base. CDR1 LGHNT and CDR2 FRNRAP come from the germline V gene. This CDR3 has 13 residues. Original handling: Amplification from reference gene primers served as the basis for estimated nucleated cell counts. The data were produced by immunoSEQ multiplex PCR, yet TCRdb's version contains in-frame clones alone and is incomplete. V and J calls and clone size are given by that table; D and trimming were obtained from the DNA. The sample includes about 170,000 clones, approximately 88% of them seen just once. Sequencing was carried out using peripheral blood. The V and J genes are TRBV12-5 and TRBJ2-5; 7 nucleotides agree with TRBD1. The receptor comes from a woman aged 55-69 years with acute or convalescent COVID-19. DNA of the CDR3: TGTGCTAGTGGGGGACAGACCCAAGAGACCCAGTACTTC. It is translated as CASGGQTQETQYF.